This TCR beta chain emerged from a study of monozygotic twins with inflammatory bowel disease. Whole-study findings and limits: Concordant and discordant twins showed no difference in repertoire similarity, possibly from limited power. There was no way to distinguish the different T cell subtypes.

From the 5' RACE reads, TCRdb lists one entry per CDR3 protein and no DNA. The sample totals approximately 400,000 distinct CDR3 sequences. A remark on this clonotype: No antigen is known for it.

CDR3 size: 19 residues. Germline V gives CDR1 MNHEY, CDR2 SVGAGI. Blood samples of roughly 2.5 ml were drawn from every donor. The chain couples TRBV6-5 to TRBJ2-3; the D gene TCRdb calls, TRBD2, cannot be checked with no DNA. Sequenced sample: blood. The source is a human donor with ulcerative colitis or Crohn's disease, or a healthy co-twin of an affected twin (not recorded which). The CDR3 here is CASSSPGLAGGPPVDTQYF.